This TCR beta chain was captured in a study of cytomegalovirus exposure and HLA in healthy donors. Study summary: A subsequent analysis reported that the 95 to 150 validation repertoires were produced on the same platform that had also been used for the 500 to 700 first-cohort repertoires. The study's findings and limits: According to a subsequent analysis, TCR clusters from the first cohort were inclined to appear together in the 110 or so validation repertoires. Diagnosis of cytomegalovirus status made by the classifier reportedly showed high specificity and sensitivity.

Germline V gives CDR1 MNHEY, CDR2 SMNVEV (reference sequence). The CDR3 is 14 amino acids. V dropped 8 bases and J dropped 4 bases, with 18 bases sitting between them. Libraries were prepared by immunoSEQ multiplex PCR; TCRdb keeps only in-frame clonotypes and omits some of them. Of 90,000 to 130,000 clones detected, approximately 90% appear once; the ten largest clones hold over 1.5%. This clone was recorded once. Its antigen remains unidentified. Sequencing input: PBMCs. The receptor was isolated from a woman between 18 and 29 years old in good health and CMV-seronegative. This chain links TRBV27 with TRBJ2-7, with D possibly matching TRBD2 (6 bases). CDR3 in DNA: TGTGCCAGCGACTGGGCGGGACCTCTGTACGAGCAGTACTTC. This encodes CASDWAGPLYEQYF.